This T cell receptor (beta chain) was captured by sequencing in a study of regulatory T cells in long-lasting Graves disease. Relying on iRepertoire HTBI primers and Arm-PCR of CDR3 regions, the team built TCR beta libraries. TCRdb redid the calling of the multiplex PCR reads with MiXCR, one entry per CDR3 protein. The sample lists more than 400,000 distinct CDR3 sequences, about 17% occurring once. Losses at the gene ends were 5 bases for V and 6 bases for J; bases not matched to a gene: 7. This CDR3 has 15 amino acids. Per the germline V gene, CDR1 is SEHNR and CDR2 is FQNEAQ (reference sequence). Time point meaning: newly diagnosed GD, antithyroid drugs for less than 3 months. RNA extracted from PBMCs served as the sequencing template. This clonotype was observed at least ten times. The same data also contributed to another study, on T cells in Graves' hyperthyroidism and ophthalmopathy.

The input for sequencing was peripheral blood mononuclear cells (PBMCs), taken at new diagnosis, from a patient treated with antithyroid drugs. The TCR comes from a woman in her 30s with Graves disease. The chain carries TRBV7-9 and TRBJ2-1; 10 bases are a match to TRBD2. DNA of the CDR3: TGTGCCAGCAGCCCAGCGGGAGGGTCCCGCAATGAGCAGTTCTTC. Translation: CASSPAGGSRNEQFF.